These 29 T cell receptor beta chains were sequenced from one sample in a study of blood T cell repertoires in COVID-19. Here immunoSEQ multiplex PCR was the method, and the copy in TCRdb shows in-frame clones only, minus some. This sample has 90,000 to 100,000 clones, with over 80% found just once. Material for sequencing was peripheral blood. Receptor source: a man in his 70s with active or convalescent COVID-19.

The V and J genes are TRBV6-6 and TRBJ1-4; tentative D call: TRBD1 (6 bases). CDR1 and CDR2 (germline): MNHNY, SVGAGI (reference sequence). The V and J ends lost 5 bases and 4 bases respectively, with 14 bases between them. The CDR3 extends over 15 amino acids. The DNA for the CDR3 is TGTGCCAGCAGTAAAAGGGGGAGGGATAATGAAAAACTGTTTTTT. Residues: CASSKRGRDNEKLFF.

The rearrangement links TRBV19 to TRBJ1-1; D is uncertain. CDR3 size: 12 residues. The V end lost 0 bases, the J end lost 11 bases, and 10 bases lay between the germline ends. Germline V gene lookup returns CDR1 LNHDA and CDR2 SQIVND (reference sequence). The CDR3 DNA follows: TGTGCCAGTAGTATAGAGAACGTCGGGGCTTTCTTT. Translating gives CASSIENVGAFF.

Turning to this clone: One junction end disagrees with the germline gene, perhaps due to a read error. The CDR3, as DNA: TGTGCCAGCAGCTGGGGCCGGGACACCCAACTAAAACTGTCTTTT. Translated: CASSWGRDTQLKLSF. V gene TRBV11-2 combines with J gene TRBJ1-4; D may be TRBD1 (6 bases). Germline V lookup: CDR1 SGHAT, CDR2 FQNNGV. The CDR3 is made up of 15 amino acids.

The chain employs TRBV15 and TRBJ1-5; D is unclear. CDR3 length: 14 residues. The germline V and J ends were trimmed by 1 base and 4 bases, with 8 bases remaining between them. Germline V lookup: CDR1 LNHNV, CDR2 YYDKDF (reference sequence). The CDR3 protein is CATSRARENQPQHF. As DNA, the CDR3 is TGTGCCACCAGCAGAGCTAGGGAGAATCAGCCCCAGCATTTT.

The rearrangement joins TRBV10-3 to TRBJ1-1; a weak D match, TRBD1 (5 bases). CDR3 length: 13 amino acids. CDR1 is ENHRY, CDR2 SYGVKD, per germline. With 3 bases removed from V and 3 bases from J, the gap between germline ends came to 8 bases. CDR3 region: CAISDSGDTEAFF. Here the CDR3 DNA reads TGTGCCATCAGTGACTCGGGGGACACTGAAGCTTTCTTT.

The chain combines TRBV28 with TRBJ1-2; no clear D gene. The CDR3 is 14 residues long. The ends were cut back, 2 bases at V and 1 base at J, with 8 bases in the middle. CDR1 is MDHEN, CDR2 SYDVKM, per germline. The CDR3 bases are TGTGCCAGCAGTTTAGTGGCAGTTAACTATGGCTACACCTTC. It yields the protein CASSLVAVNYGYTF.

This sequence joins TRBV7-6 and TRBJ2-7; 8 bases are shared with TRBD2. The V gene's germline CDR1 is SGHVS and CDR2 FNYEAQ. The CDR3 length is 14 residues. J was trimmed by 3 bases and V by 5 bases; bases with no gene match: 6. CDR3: CASSLSGVGYEQYF. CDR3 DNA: TGTGCCAGCAGCCTTAGCGGGGTTGGCTACGAGCAGTACTTC.

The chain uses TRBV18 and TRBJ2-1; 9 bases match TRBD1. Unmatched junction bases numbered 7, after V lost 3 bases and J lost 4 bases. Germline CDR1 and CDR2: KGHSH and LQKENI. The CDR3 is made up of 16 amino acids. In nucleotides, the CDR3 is TGTGCCAGCTCACCCTCCGACAGGGGGGTTTACAATGAGCAGTTCTTC. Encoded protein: CASSPSDRGVYNEQFF.

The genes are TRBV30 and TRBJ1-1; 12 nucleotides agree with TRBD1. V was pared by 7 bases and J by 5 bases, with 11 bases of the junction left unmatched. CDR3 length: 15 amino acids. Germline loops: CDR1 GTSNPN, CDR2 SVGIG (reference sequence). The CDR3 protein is CASIPGQGARTEAFF. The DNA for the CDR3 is TGTGCCTCTATCCCGGGACAGGGGGCAAGGACTGAAGCTTTCTTT. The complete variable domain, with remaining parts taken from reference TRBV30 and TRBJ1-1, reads SQTIHQWPATLVQPVGSPLSLECTVEGTSNPNLYWYRQAAGRGLQLLFYSVGIGQISSEVPQNLSASRPQDRQFILSSKKLLLSDSGFYLCASIPGQGARTEAFFGQGTRLTVV.

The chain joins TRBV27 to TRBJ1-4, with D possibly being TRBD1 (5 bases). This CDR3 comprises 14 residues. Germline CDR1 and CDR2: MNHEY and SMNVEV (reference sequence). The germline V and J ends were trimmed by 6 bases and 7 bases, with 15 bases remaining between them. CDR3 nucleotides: TGTGCCAGCAGCCGCCAGGGTTCGGGTGAAAAACTGTTTTTT. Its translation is CASSRQGSGEKLFF.

The CDR3 is CATSRGLTDTQYF. DNA of the CDR3: TGTGCCACCAGCAGAGGGCTGACAGATACGCAGTATTTT. V and J are TRBV15 and TRBJ2-3; D unresolved. Germline lookup yields CDR1 LNHNV and CDR2 YYDKDF (reference sequence). This CDR3 comprises 13 residues. Trimming cost V 1 base and J 3 bases, with 5 bases left between them.

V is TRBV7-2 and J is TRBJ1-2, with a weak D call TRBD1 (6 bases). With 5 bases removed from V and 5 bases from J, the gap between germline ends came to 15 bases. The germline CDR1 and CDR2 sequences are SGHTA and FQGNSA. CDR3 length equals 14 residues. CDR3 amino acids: CASSIGQLFYGYTF. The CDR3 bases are TGTGCCAGCAGCATAGGACAGCTTTTTTATGGCTACACCTTC.

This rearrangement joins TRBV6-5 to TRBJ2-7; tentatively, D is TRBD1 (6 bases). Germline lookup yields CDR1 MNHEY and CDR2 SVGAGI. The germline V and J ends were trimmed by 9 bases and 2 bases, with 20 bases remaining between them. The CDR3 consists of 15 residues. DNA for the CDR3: TGTGCCAGTAGACAGGAGCTAACACCCGCCTACGAGCAGTACTTC. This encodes CASRQELTPAYEQYF.

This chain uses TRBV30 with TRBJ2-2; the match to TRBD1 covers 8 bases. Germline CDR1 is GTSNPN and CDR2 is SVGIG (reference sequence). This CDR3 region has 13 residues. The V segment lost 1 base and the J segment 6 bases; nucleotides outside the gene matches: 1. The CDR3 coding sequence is TGTGCCTGGAGTGGGACAGGGTCCGGGGAGCTGTTTTTT. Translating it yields CAWSGTGSGELFF.

The CDR3, as DNA: TGTGCCAGCTCACCATCGGGACAGGGTACCTACGAGCAGTACTTC. Its translation is CASSPSGQGTYEQYF. The J gene is TRBJ2-7, the V gene TRBV18, with TRBD1 identical over 9 bases. The CDR3 is 15 amino acids. From germline, CDR1 is KGHSH and CDR2 LQKENI. J was trimmed by 2 bases and V by 2 bases; bases with no gene match: 4.

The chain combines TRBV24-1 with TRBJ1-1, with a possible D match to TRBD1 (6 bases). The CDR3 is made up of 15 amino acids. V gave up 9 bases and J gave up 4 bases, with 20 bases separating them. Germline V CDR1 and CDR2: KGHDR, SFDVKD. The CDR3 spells CATAGHRGGSTEAFF. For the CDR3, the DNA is TGTGCCACCGCCGGCCATCGAGGGGGATCCACTGAAGCTTTCTTT.

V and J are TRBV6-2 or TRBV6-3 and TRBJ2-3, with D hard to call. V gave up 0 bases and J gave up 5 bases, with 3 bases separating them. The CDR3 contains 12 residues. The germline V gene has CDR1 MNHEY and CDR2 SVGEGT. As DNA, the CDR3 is TGTGCCAGCAGTTACTCTCAAGATACGCAGTATTTT. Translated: CASSYSQDTQYF.

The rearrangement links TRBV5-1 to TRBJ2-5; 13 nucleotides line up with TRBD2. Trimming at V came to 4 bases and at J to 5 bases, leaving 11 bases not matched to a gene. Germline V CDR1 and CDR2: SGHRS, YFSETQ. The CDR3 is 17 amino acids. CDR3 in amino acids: CASSPGLAGAPRETQYF. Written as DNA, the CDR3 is TGCGCCAGCAGCCCCGGACTAGCGGGGGCCCCGCGGGAGACCCAGTACTTC.

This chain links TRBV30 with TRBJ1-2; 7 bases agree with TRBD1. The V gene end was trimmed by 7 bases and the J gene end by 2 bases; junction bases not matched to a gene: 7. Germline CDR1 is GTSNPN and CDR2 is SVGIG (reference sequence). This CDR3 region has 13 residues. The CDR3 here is CASTGTLNYGYTF. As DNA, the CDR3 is TGTGCCTCGACAGGGACCTTAAACTATGGCTACACCTTC.

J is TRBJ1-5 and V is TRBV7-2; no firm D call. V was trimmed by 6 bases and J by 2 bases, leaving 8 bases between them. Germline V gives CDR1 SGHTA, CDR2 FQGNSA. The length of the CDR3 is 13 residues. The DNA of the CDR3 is TGTGCCAGCAGGTCTAACGGCAATCAGCCCCAGCATTTT. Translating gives CASRSNGNQPQHF.

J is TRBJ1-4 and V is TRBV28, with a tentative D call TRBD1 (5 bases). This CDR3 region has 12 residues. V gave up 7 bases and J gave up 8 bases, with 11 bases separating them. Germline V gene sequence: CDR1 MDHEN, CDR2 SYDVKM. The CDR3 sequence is CASTQTEEKLFF. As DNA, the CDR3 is TGTGCCAGCACCCAGACAGAAGAAAAACTGTTTTTT. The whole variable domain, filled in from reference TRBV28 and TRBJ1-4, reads DVKVTQSSRYLVKRTGEKVFLECVQDMDHENMFWYRQDPGLGLRLIYFSYDVKMKEKGDIPEGYSVSREKKERFSLILESASTNQTSMYLCASTQTEEKLFFGSGTQLSVL.

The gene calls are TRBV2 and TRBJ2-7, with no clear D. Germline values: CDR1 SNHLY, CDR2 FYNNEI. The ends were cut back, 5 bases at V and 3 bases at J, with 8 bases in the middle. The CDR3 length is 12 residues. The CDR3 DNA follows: TGTGCCAGCAGTCTCCAGGACTACGAGCAGTACTTC. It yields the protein CASSLQDYEQYF.

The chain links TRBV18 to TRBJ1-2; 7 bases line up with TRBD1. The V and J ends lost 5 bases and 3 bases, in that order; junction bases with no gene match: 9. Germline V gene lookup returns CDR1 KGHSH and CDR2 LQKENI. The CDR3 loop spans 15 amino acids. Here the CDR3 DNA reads TGTGCCAGCTCATCGACAGGGTCTTCGGACTATGGCTACACCTTC. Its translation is CASSSTGSSDYGYTF. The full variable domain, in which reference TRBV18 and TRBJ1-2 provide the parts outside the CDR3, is NAGVMQNPRHLVRRRGQEARLRCSPMKGHSHVYWYRQLPEEGLKFMVYLQKENIIDESGMPKERFSAEFPKEGPSILRIQQVVRGDSAAYFCASSSTGSSDYGYTFGSGTRLTVV.

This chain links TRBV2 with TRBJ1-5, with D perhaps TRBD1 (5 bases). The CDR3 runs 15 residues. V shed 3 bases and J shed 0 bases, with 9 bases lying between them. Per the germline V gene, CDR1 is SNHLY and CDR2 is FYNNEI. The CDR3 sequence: CASSDSGYSNQPQHF. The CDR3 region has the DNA TGTGCCAGCAGTGATTCAGGGTATAGCAATCAGCCCCAGCATTTT.

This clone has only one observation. The CDR3 sequence is CASGQGPNQPQHF. CDR3 nucleotides: TGTGCCAGCGGACAGGGACCCAATCAGCCCCAGCATTTT. V gene TRBV2 combines with J gene TRBJ1-5; 8 nucleotides agree with TRBD1. The CDR3 is made up of 13 amino acids. After removal of 8 bases from V and 3 bases from J, the junction contained 3 bases not matched to a gene. Germline CDR1 reads SNHLY; CDR2 reads FYNNEI. Full variable domain (outside the CDR3, taken from reference TRBV2 and TRBJ1-5): EPEVTQTPSHQVTQMGQEVILRCVPISNHLYFYWYRQILGQKVEFLVSFYNNEISEKSEIFDDQFSVERPDGSNFTLKIRSTKLEDSAMYFCASGQGPNQPQHFGDGTRLSIL.

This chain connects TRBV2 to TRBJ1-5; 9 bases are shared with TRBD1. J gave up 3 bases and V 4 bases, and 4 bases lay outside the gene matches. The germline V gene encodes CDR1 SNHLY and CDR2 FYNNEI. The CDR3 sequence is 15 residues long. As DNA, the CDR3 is TGTGCCAGCAGTGGCGGACAGGGGCTCAATCAGCCCCAGCATTTT. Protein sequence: CASSGGQGLNQPQHF.

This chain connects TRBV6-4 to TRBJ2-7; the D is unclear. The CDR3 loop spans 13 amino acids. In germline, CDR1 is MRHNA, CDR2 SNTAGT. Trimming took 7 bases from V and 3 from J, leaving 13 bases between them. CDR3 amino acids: CASKSGLSYEQYF. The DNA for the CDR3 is TGTGCCAGCAAGTCGGGTCTAAGCTACGAGCAGTACTTC.

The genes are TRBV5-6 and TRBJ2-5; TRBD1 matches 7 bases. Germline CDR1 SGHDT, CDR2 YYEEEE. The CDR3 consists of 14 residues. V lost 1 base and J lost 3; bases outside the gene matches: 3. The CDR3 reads CASSLRGQKETQYF. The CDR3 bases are TGTGCCAGCAGCTTGCGGGGACAGAAAGAGACCCAGTACTTC.

The CDR3 sequence: CASSYISRGYTF. For the CDR3, the DNA is TGTGCCAGCAGTTATATATCACGGGGCTACACCTTC. This chain joins TRBV28 and TRBJ1-2; D is unclear. This CDR3 is built from 12 residues. The V and J ends lost 4 bases and 8 bases respectively, with 11 bases between them. Germline assignment: CDR1 MDHEN and CDR2 SYDVKM.